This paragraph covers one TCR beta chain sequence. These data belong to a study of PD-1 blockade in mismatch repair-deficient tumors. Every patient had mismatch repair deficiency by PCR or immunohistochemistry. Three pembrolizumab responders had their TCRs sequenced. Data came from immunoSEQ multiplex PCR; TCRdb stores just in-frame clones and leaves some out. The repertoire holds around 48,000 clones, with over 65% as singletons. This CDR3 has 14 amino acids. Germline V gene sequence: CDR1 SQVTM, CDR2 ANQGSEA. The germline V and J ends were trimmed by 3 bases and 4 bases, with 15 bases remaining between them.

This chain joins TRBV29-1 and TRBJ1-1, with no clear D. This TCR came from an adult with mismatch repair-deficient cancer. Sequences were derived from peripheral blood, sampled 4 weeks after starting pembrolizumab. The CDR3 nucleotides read TGCAGCGTTGATAACCGAGGACGGAGCACTGAAGCTTTCTTT. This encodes CSVDNRGRSTEAFF.